This T cell receptor beta chain was sequenced for a study of Ad26.COV2.S vaccination and SARS-CoV-2 variants. Across the whole study: Into the muscle, Ad26.COV2.S was dosed once or twice, 56 days apart.

Trimming cost V 7 bases and J 5 bases, with 20 bases left between them. In germline, CDR1 is ENHRY, CDR2 SYGVKD. This CDR3 has 15 residues. Stated treatment: roughly 18 received Ad26.COV2.S at low or high dose, single or two shots; roughly five received placebo; per-sample allocation not given. Material that was analyzed had been drawn on day 63 after the first vaccine or placebo injection. An Ad26 vector carrying the Wuhan-strain SARS-CoV-2 spike served as the vaccine. As regards this clone: Its antigen remains unidentified.

Broader study findings: The authors reported substantial breadth in spike-specific CD8+ and CD4+ T cell responses after vaccination.

TCRdb keeps only in-frame clones here, not all; method: immunoSEQ multiplex PCR. The data show about 350,000 clones, 80% to 90% seen once. Sequencing used peripheral blood, obtained in a trial of Ad26.COV2.S vaccine versus placebo. This clonotype was obtained from a person between 18 and 65 years old who received the Ad26.COV2.S COVID-19 vaccine or a placebo. The chain employs TRBV10-3 and TRBJ2-5, with D maybe TRBD1 (6 bases). CDR3 nucleotides: TGTGCCATCATGGAGCAGGGGATGTCGGGGGAGACCCAGTACTTC. Its protein product is CAIMEQGMSGETQYF.